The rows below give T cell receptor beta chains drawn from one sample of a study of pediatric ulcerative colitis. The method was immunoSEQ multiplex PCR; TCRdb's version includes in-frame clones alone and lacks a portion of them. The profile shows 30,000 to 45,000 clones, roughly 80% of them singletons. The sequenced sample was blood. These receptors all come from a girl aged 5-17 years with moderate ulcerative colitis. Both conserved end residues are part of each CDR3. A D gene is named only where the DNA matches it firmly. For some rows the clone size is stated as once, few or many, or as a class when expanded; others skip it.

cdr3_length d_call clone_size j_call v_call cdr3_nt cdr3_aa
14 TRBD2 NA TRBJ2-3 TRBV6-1 TGTGCCAGCGGTGGGCGGGAGTGGGCAGATACGCAGTATTTT CASGGREWADTQYF
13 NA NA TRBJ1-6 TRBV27 TGTGCCAGCAGTTTAACGTATAATTCACCCCTCCACTTT CASSLTYNSPLHF
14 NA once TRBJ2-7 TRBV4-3 TGCGCCAGCAGCCAAGATACGGAATCCTACGAGCAGTACTTC CASSQDTESYEQYF
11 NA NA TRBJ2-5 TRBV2 TGTGCCAGCAGTTTCTCCGAGACCCAGTACTTC CASSFSETQYF
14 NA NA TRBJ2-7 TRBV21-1 TGTGCCAGCAGACCGGGACAGGGGGCAGGGGAGCAGTACTTC CASRPGQGAGEQYF
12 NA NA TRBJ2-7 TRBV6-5 TGTGCCAGCAGCCGACAGGCAGGGGAGCAGTACTTC CASSRQAGEQYF
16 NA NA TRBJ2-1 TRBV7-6 TGTGCCAGCAGCTTTTACGACGCAAATTCCTACAATGAGCAGTTCTTC CASSFYDANSYNEQFF
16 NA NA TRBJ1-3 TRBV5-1 TGCGCCAGCAGCTTGGCGAACGCGGAACCTGGAAACACCATATATTTT CASSLANAEPGNTIYF
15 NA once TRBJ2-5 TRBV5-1 TGCGCCAGCAGCAAAACGGGGGCGGAACAAGAGACCCAGTACTTC CASSKTGAEQETQYF
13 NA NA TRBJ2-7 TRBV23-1 TGCGCCAGCAGTCCCGGACAGAACTACGAGCAGTACTTC CASSPGQNYEQYF
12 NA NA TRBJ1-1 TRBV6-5 TGTGCCAGCAGTCCGGGTTTGACTGAAGCTTTCTTT CASSPGLTEAFF
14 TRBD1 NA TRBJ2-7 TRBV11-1 TGTGCCAGCAGCCGTGGGACAGCCACCCGGGAGCAGTACTTC CASSRGTATREQYF
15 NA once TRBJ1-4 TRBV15 TGTGCCACCAGCAGAGATGATGGAATTGCGGAAAAACTGTTTTTT CATSRDDGIAEKLFF
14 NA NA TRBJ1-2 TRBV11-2 TGTGCCAGCAGCTCTCTGAGACGGACCTATGGCTACACCTTC CASSSLRRTYGYTF
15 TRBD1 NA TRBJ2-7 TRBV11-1 TGTGCCAGCAGCTTCGGACAGGGCACCTCCTACGAGCAGTACTTC CASSFGQGTSYEQYF
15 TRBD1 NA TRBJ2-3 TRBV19 TGTGCCAGTAGTACACCGGGACAGGGGACAGATACGCAGTATTTT CASSTPGQGTDTQYF
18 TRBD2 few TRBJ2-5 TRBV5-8 TGTGCCAGCAGCCCGCGCGGCGCAGGAGGGACTAGGGGGGAGACCCAGTACTTC CASSPRGAGGTRGETQYF
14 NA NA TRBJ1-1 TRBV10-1 TGCGCCAGCAGTGTCCATAGGGAGGGCACTGAAGCTTTCTTT CASSVHREGTEAFF
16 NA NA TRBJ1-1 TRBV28 TGTGCCAGCAGTCCTCCGACGGACTGGAGCGGCACTGAAGCTTTCTTT CASSPPTDWSGTEAFF
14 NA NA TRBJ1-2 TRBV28 TGTGCCAGCAGTACGTGGACAGAATACTATGGCTACACCTTC CASSTWTEYYGYTF
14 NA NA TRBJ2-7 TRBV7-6 TGTGCCAGCAGCTTAGGGGAGCAGACCTACGAGCAGTACTTC CASSLGEQTYEQYF
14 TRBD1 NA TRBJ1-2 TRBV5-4 TGTGCCAGCAGCTTGGAACAGGGGAACTATGGCTACACCTTC CASSLEQGNYGYTF
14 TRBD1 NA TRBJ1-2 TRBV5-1 TGCGCCAGCTCGACCGGGACAGCTAGTTATGGCTACACCTTC CASSTGTASYGYTF
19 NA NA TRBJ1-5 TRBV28 TGTGCCAGCAGCTTAGCGGGGACGGGTCCTTTAGGCAGCAATCAGCCCCAGCATTTT CASSLAGTGPLGSNQPQHF
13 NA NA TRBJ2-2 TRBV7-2 TGTGCCAGCAGCTTAGCTCGAACCGGGGAGCTGTTTTTT CASSLARTGELFF
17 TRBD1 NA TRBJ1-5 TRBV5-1 TGCGCCAGCAGCTTGGGGACAGGGCAAAATAGCAATCAGCCCCAGCATTTT CASSLGTGQNSNQPQHF
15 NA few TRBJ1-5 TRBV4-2 TGTGCCAGCAGCCAAGCGGGGGAGAGCAATCAGCCCCAGCATTTT CASSQAGESNQPQHF
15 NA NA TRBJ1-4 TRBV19 TGTGCCAGTAGTATAGAGGCAGAAACTAATGAAAAACTGTTTTTT CASSIEAETNEKLFF
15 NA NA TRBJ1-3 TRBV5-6 TGTGCCAGCAGCTTATATGGGAGCTCTGGAAACACCATATATTTT CASSLYGSSGNTIYF
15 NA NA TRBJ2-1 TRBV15 TGTGCCACCAGCAGAGATCGGGGCCTTCAATCTGAGCAGTTCTTC CATSRDRGLQSEQFF
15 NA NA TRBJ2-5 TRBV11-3 TGTGCCAGCAGTCTCGGACTTGCCGGACAAGAGACCCAGTACTTC CASSLGLAGQETQYF
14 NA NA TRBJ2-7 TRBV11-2 TGTGCCAGCAGCTTAGGGGGAGGCGCCTACGAGCAGTACTTC CASSLGGGAYEQYF
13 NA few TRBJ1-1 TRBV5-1 TGCGCCAGCAACGGGGAGAGGAACACTGAAGCTTTCTTT CASNGERNTEAFF
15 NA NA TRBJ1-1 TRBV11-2 TGTGCCAGCAGCAAGGGGGGGACATCAAACACTGAAGCTTTCTTT CASSKGGTSNTEAFF
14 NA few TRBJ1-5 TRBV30 TGTGCCTGGAGTGTGGGGTTGGCGAATCAGCCCCAGCATTTT CAWSVGLANQPQHF
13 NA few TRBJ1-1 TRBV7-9 TGTGCCAGCAGCTTCAGTTTAGGCCCTGAAGCTTTCTTT CASSFSLGPEAFF
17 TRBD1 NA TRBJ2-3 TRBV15 TGTGCCACCAGCAGTGAACCTCCGGGACAGGGGGGGGATACGCAGTATTTT CATSSEPPGQGGDTQYF
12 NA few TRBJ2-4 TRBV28 TGTGCCACCCACAAGACAGAGACAATTCAGTACTTC CATHKTETIQYF
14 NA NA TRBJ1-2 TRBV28 TGTGCCAGCAGTTTGTTCGGACAAAGATATGGCTACACCTTC CASSLFGQRYGYTF
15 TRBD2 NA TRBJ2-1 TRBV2 TGTGCCAGCATGGCGGGGGGGCTCTCCTACAATGAGCAGTTCTTC CASMAGGLSYNEQFF
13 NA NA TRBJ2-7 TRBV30 TGTGCCTGGTCGGCCCGGACGTCCTACGAGCAGTACTTC CAWSARTSYEQYF
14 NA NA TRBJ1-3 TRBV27 TGTGCCAGCAGTTCCCGGGGCTCTGGAAACACCATATATTTT CASSSRGSGNTIYF
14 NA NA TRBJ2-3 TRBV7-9 TGTGCCAGCAGCTTTCTCGCGAGCACAGATACGCAGTATTTT CASSFLASTDTQYF
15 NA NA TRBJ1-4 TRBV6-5 TGTGCCAGCAGTTACTCGATGATGGGAGGTGAAAAACTGTTTTTT CASSYSMMGGEKLFF
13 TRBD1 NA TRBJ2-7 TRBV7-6 TGTGCCAGCAGCACGGGACAGGAGTACGAGCAGTACTTC CASSTGQEYEQYF
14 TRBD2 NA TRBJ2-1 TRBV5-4 TGTGCCAGCAGCTTTAGCGGGGGGGACAATGAGCAGTTCTTC CASSFSGGDNEQFF
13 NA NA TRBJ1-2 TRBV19 TGTGCCAGTAGCCCGCGCGGGGTTTATGGCTACACCTTC CASSPRGVYGYTF
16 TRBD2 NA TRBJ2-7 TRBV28 TGTGCCAGCAGTCCTGAAACGCCTAGCGGGTTCTACGAGCAGTACTTC CASSPETPSGFYEQYF
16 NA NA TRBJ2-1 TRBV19 TGTGCCAGTAGTCCGATGGGACATCTCTCCTACAATGAGCAGTTCTTC CASSPMGHLSYNEQFF
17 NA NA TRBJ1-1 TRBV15 TGTGCCACCAGCAGAGTAGACGAGGGTCCTTCGAACACTGAAGCTTTCTTT CATSRVDEGPSNTEAFF
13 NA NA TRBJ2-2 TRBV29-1 TGCAGCGCCCGACAGATGAACACCGGGGAGCTGTTTTTT CSARQMNTGELFF
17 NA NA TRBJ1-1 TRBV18 TGTGCCAGCTCACCACTCAGGCCGAAAACAGGGAACACTGAAGCTTTCTTT CASSPLRPKTGNTEAFF
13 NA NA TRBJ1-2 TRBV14 TGTGCCAGCAGCCAAGAAAGGCCCTACCGCTACACCTTC CASSQERPYRYTF
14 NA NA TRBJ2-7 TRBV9 TGTGCCAGCAGCGTAGACCCTACCGGGTACGAGCAGTACTTC CASSVDPTGYEQYF
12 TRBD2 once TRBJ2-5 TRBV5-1 TGCGCCAGCCGGGAGGGGGGAGAGACCCAGTACTTC CASREGGETQYF
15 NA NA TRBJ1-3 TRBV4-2 TGTGCCAGCAGCCAAGATGGGGGATCCGGAAACACCATATATTTT CASSQDGGSGNTIYF
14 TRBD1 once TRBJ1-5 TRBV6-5 TGTGCCAGCTCGGGACAGGCAAGCAATCAGCCCCAGCATTTT CASSGQASNQPQHF
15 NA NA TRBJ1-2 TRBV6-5 TGTGCCAGCAGTTACTCCTCAGAGACCCTCTATGGCTACACCTTC CASSYSSETLYGYTF
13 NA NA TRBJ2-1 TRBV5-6 TGTGCCAGCAGATATCTCCCCAGGGGTGGGCAGTTCTTC CASRYLPRGGQFF